The 20 T cell receptor beta chains below come from one sample, sequenced in a study of cytomegalovirus exposure and HLA in healthy donors. Clones were read by immunoSEQ multiplex PCR, and TCRdb kept only the in-frame ones, dropping some. The table shows 100,000 to 150,000 clones, with around 94% occurring only once. The sample taken for sequencing was PBMCs. The source is a woman aged 18 to 35 in good health and CMV-seronegative.

The gene calls are TRBV28 and TRBJ1-4; 10 bases are a match to TRBD1. Germline V gene sequence: CDR1 MDHEN, CDR2 SYDVKM. The junction had 13 bases not matched to a gene; V was cut back by 4 bases and J by 8 bases. This CDR3 is 17 amino acids long. For the CDR3, the DNA is TGTGCCAGCAGTTCGTACATGGGGACAGGGGTGACGGAAAAACTGTTTTTT. Its translation is CASSSYMGTGVTEKLFF.

V and J are TRBV25-1 and TRBJ2-3; TRBD1 aligns across 7 bases. There are 16 residues in the CDR3. The V gene end was trimmed by 8 bases and the J gene end by 2 bases; junction bases not matched to a gene: 13. Germline CDR1 is MGHDK and CDR2 is SYGVNS. CDR3 sequence (DNA): TGTGCCAGCGTCTCGGGGACAGTAATTACCACAGATACGCAGTATTTT. Protein: CASVSGTVITTDTQYF.

The chain joins TRBV10-3 to TRBJ1-2; 9 bases are a match to TRBD1. This CDR3 contains 15 residues. V lost 6 bases to trimming and J lost 4 bases; unmatched junction nucleotides: 9. In germline, CDR1 is ENHRY, CDR2 SYGVKD. This CDR3 is CAIRTGTGSLYGYTF. Here the CDR3 DNA reads TGTGCCATCAGAACCGGGACAGGGAGTCTCTATGGCTACACCTTC.

The chain couples TRBV15 to TRBJ1-1; the match to TRBD1 covers 7 bases. Germline CDR1 reads LNHNV; CDR2 reads YYDKDF (reference sequence). CDR3 length equals 14 residues. With V trimmed by 8 bases and J by 2 bases, 8 bases remained unmatched. In DNA form, the CDR3 reads TGTGCCACCCGAGACAGGGTCAAAAACACTGAAGCTTTCTTT. Translated, it gives CATRDRVKNTEAFF. Using reference TRBV15 and TRBJ1-1 for the parts outside the CDR3, the full variable domain is DAMVIQNPRYQVTQFGKPVTLSCSQTLNHNVMYWYQQKSSQAPKLLFHYYDKDFNNEADTPDNFQSRRPNTSFCFLDIRSPGLGDTAMYLCATRDRVKNTEAFFGQGTRLTVV.

The chain uses TRBV7-2 and TRBJ2-1, with 11 bases fitting TRBD2. The trim removed 7 bases at V and 9 bases at J, leaving 14 bases unmatched. Germline CDR1 is SGHTA and CDR2 is FQGNSA. The CDR3 consists of 16 residues. The CDR3 DNA reads TGTGCCAGCACCCAAACCCTAGCGGGAGGTTTTGTTGAGCAGTTCTTC. It is translated as CASTQTLAGGFVEQFF.

The chain is built from TRBV6-5 and TRBJ2-3; 12 nucleotides agree with TRBD1. Germline CDR1 is MNHEY and CDR2 is SVGAGI. The CDR3 length is 16 residues. J gave up 4 bases and V 0 bases, and 2 bases lay outside the gene matches. CDR3 amino acids: CASSYSGTGGADTQYF. DNA of the CDR3: TGTGCCAGCAGTTACTCGGGGACAGGGGGCGCAGATACGCAGTATTTT.

The table lists this clone with a count of one. J is TRBJ2-7 and V is TRBV28; tentatively, D is TRBD2 (6 bases). V lost 5 bases, J lost 0 bases, and 17 bases lay in between. Per germline, CDR1 MDHEN and CDR2 SYDVKM. This CDR3 comprises 16 residues. DNA for the CDR3: TGTGCCAGCAGTCCCCCACGGGACTGGAGCTCCTACGAGCAGTACTTC. Translation gives CASSPPRDWSSYEQYF.

The gene calls are TRBV7-9 and TRBJ1-4; D gene uncertain. The V gene lost 3 bases and the J gene lost 3 bases, with 11 bases spanning the gap. The CDR3 is 15 amino acids. Germline CDR1 is SEHNR and CDR2 is FQNEAQ (reference sequence). CDR3 loop: CASSFLGNANEKLFF. CDR3 bases: TGTGCCAGCAGCTTCCTCGGGAATGCTAATGAAAAACTGTTTTTT. Filled out from reference TRBV7-9 and TRBJ1-4, the complete variable domain reads DTGVSQNPRHKITKRGQNVTFRCDPISEHNRLYWYRQTLGQGPEFLTYFQNEAQLEKSRLLSDRFSAERPKGSFSTLEIQRTEQGDSAMYLCASSFLGNANEKLFFGSGTQLSVL.

This chain uses TRBV9 with TRBJ2-3; 7 nucleotides match TRBD2. The J segment lost 2 bases and the V segment lost 0 bases, leaving 6 bases of the junction unmatched. The CDR3 is 16 amino acids. Germline assignment: CDR1 SGDLS and CDR2 YYNGEE. The CDR3 protein is CASSVGNGRYTDTQYF. Here the CDR3 DNA reads TGTGCCAGCAGCGTAGGGAACGGGAGGTACACAGATACGCAGTATTTT. The whole variable domain, remainder taken from reference TRBV9 and TRBJ2-3, is DSGVTQTPKHLITATGQRVTLRCSPRSGDLSVYWYQQSLDQGLQFLIQYYNGEERAKGNILERFSAQQFPDLHSELNLSSLELGDSALYFCASSVGNGRYTDTQYFGPGTRLTVL.

V usage is TRBV5-1 and J usage is TRBJ2-3; D is unclear. The V and J ends lost 6 bases and 0 bases respectively, with 14 bases between them. Per germline, CDR1 SGHRS and CDR2 YFSETQ. The length of the CDR3 is 15 residues. The CDR3 loop reads CASTQEDTSTDTQYF. The CDR3 nucleotides are TGCGCCAGCACCCAAGAAGACACCAGCACAGATACGCAGTATTTT.

The chain is built from TRBV19 and TRBJ2-1, with D possibly being TRBD2 (6 bases). The CDR3 is 13 amino acids. Per germline, CDR1 LNHDA and CDR2 SQIVND (reference sequence). Trimming shortened V by 10 bases and J by 3 bases, and 13 bases separated the two germline ends. The CDR3 sequence is CAIATGVYNEQFF. CDR3 coding DNA: TGTGCCATAGCTACGGGGGTCTACAATGAGCAGTTCTTC.

The V gene is TRBV27, the J gene TRBJ1-2; tentative D call: TRBD1 (5 bases). V lost 6 bases, J lost 7 bases, and 21 bases lay in between. The CDR3 contains 15 residues. Germline V gene data show CDR1 as MNHEY and CDR2 as SMNVEV (reference sequence). DNA for the CDR3: TGTGCCAGCAGCCCCAACCCTTTTAGGGGTGGTGGCTACACCTTC. Its translation is CASSPNPFRGGGYTF.

The rearrangement joins TRBV18 to TRBJ1-1, with a weak D call TRBD1 (5 bases). V lost 8 bases and J 5 bases, leaving 18 bases between the germline ends. Germline assignment: CDR1 KGHSH and CDR2 LQKENI. The CDR3 loop spans 14 amino acids. CDR3 nucleotides: TGTGCCAGCGCAAACACCCAGGGAGGGACTGAAGCTTTCTTT. Protein product: CASANTQGGTEAFF.

The chain recombines TRBV7-6 with TRBJ1-1; D not resolved. V lost 2 bases, J lost 0 bases, and 7 bases lay in between. This CDR3 region has 14 residues. The germline gives CDR1 SGHVS, CDR2 FNYEAQ. The CDR3 is CASSLHLMNTEAFF. For the CDR3, the DNA is TGTGCCAGCAGCTTACACTTGATGAACACTGAAGCTTTCTTT. The full variable domain, in which reference TRBV7-6 and TRBJ1-1 provide the parts outside the CDR3, is GAGVSQSPRYKVTKRGQDVALRCDPISGHVSLYWYRQALGQGPEFLTYFNYEAQQDKSGLPNDRFSAERPEGSISTLTIQRTEQRDSAMYRCASSLHLMNTEAFFGQGTRLTVV.

The chain employs TRBV7-9 and TRBJ2-7, with a weak D call TRBD1 (5 bases). Trimming removed 6 bases at V and 1 base at J, with 13 bases between. Germline-derived CDR1 and CDR2 are SEHNR and FQNEAQ (reference sequence). The CDR3 runs 14 residues. The CDR3 DNA is TGTGCCAGCAGTTGGGGCGAGGTTTCCTACGAGCAGTACTTC. It is translated as CASSWGEVSYEQYF.

This rearrangement joins TRBV7-2 to TRBJ2-7, with 9 nucleotides matching TRBD2. V lost 3 bases, J lost 4 bases, and 10 bases stayed unmatched. Germline CDR1 and CDR2: SGHTA and FQGNSA. The CDR3 totals 16 residues. In DNA, the CDR3 is TGTGCCAGCAGCTTCCAAGTAGCGGGGGCTGAATACGAGCAGTACTTC. It encodes CASSFQVAGAEYEQYF.

The V call is TRBV18, the J call TRBJ1-2; TRBD1 might be the D (5 bases). CDR3 size: 13 residues. Trimming removed 3 bases from V and 6 bases from J, with 11 bases in between. In germline, CDR1 is KGHSH, CDR2 LQKENI. CDR3 DNA: TGTGCCAGCTCACCGGGGGGTATCGATGGCTACACCTTC. It yields the protein CASSPGGIDGYTF.

The chain carries TRBV2 and TRBJ2-1; 8 positions agree with TRBD2. With V trimmed by 7 bases and J by 8 bases, 10 bases remained unmatched. This CDR3 contains 14 residues. Germline V gives CDR1 SNHLY, CDR2 FYNNEI. CDR3 amino acids: CASKPRGGLDEQFF. The CDR3 nucleotides are TGTGCCAGCAAGCCCCGGGGGGGCCTAGATGAGCAGTTCTTC.

V is TRBV9 and J is TRBJ1-3; 8 bases are shared with TRBD1. Germline trimming cut 4 bases from V and 2 bases from J; bases unmatched to any gene: 2. Germline V lookup: CDR1 SGDLS, CDR2 YYNGEE. There are 14 residues in the CDR3. The CDR3 bases are TGTGCCAGCAGCCGACAGGGGACTGGAAACACCATATATTTT. Encoded protein: CASSRQGTGNTIYF.

The gene calls are TRBV25-1 and TRBJ2-7; 10 nucleotides align to TRBD1. The CDR3 is 15 residues long. The J segment lost 9 bases and the V segment lost 4 bases, leaving 12 bases of the junction unmatched. The germline V gene encodes CDR1 MGHDK and CDR2 SYGVNS. This chain's CDR3 is CASSADRGRSVGQYF. As DNA, the CDR3 is TGTGCCAGCAGTGCGGACAGGGGGAGGTCCGTGGGGCAGTACTTC.